These 28 T cell receptor beta chains share one sample of origin, sequenced in a study of blood T cells in healthy people across ages. Through a sample-barcoded 5' primer and a J-beta primer mix, a second PCR was run for roughly 7 to 12 cycles. TCRdb used MiXCR to reprocess the 5' RACE reads, holding one entry per CDR3 protein. The sample lists approximately 810,000 distinct CDR3 sequences; more than 25% were seen once. Sequencing was performed on blood. The receptor set was obtained from a woman of 80 years or more in good health.

The gene calls are TRBV4-1 and TRBJ1-4; 8 bases map to TRBD1. The germline gives CDR1 MGHRA, CDR2 YSYEKL. This CDR3 comprises 13 residues. After removal of 5 bases from V and 5 bases from J, the junction contained 1 base not matched to a gene. The CDR3 sequence: CASSWTGNEKLFF. The CDR3 DNA reads TGCGCCAGCAGCTGGACAGGGAATGAAAAACTGTTTTTT.

Concerning this clonotype itself: This may stem from a read error, because a much larger clone lies one nucleotide away. The chain recombines TRBV20-1 with TRBJ1-2; 7 bases map to TRBD1. Looked up from germline, CDR1 is DFQATT and CDR2 is SNEGSKA (reference sequence). V shed 2 bases, J shed 7 bases, and the junction held 7 bases outside the gene matches. The CDR3 contains 13 residues. The DNA for the CDR3 is TGCAGTGCTAGACAGGGGGGGGGCGGTGGCTACACCTTC. Its protein is CSARQGGGGGYTF.

This clonotype appeared many times. V and J are TRBV24-1 and TRBJ2-1, with TRBD1 identical over 9 bases. CDR3 length: 15 amino acids. The germline CDR1 and CDR2 sequences are KGHDR and SFDVKD. The ends lost 4 bases at V and 8 bases at J; junction bases unmatched: 8. The CDR3 loop reads CATSDRMDRGYEQFF. For the CDR3, the DNA is TGTGCCACCAGTGACCGGATGGACAGGGGATATGAGCAGTTCTTC.

This clonotype was found many times. The chain links TRBV7-9 to TRBJ2-7; 7 bases map to TRBD2. This CDR3 region has 15 residues. V lost 8 bases, J lost 3 bases, and 13 bases stayed unmatched. From germline, CDR1 is SEHNR and CDR2 FQNEAQ (reference sequence). The CDR3 reads CASGGGSDSRYEQYF. The CDR3, as DNA: TGTGCCAGCGGGGGGGGTAGTGACTCCCGCTACGAGCAGTACTTC.

This clonotype was observed many times. CDR3 region: CASSGTPTYEQYF. The CDR3 DNA is TGTGCCAGCTCCGGGACGCCGACCTACGAGCAGTACTTC. The chain has TRBV18 and TRBJ2-7; D could derive from TRBD1 or TRBD2 (5 bases each). V was cut by 6 bases and J by 2 bases, with 11 bases left in between. Germline CDR1 reads KGHSH; CDR2 reads LQKENI. There are 13 residues in the CDR3.

This clonotype came up many times. The chain is built from TRBV7-6 and TRBJ1-2, with 8 bases fitting TRBD1. This CDR3 has 14 residues. After removal of 3 bases from V and 8 bases from J, the junction contained 8 bases not matched to a gene. In germline, CDR1 is SGHVS, CDR2 FNYEAQ. The CDR3 DNA follows: TGTGCCAGCAGCTTGACGATACAGGGGGACGGCTACACCTTC. Amino acid sequence: CASSLTIQGDGYTF.

This clonotype was observed a few times. A much larger clone lies one base from this, so it may be a read error. The chain has TRBV5-5 and TRBJ1-2, with D uncertain. Between the trimmed V and J ends, which lost 2 bases and 4 bases, there was a span of 15 bases. The CDR3 is made up of 15 amino acids. Germline V gene data show CDR1 as SGHKS and CDR2 as YYEKEE (reference sequence). The CDR3 reads CASSLRADNAYGYTF. Here the CDR3 DNA reads TGTGCCAGCAGCTTAAGGGCAGATAACGCCTATGGCTACACCTTC. The whole variable domain, remainder taken from reference TRBV5-5 and TRBJ1-2, is DAGVTQSPTHLIKTRGQQVTLRCSPISGHKSVSWYQQVLGQGPQFIFQYYEKEERGRGNFPDRFSARQFPNYSSELNVNALLLGDSALYLCASSLRADNAYGYTFGSGTRLTVV.

V and J are TRBV12-3 or TRBV12-4 and TRBJ2-2, with 8 bases that match TRBD1. The CDR3 is 15 amino acids. Trimming at V came to 3 bases and at J to 2 bases, leaving 2 bases not matched to a gene. The CDR3 coding sequence is TGTGCCAGCAGTTTTGGACAGGGTAACACCGGGGAGCTGTTTTTT. Translating gives CASSFGQGNTGELFF.

V gene TRBV18 combines with J gene TRBJ1-1; D ambiguous. V lost 6 bases, J lost 5 bases, and 13 bases lay in between. Germline values: CDR1 KGHSH, CDR2 LQKENI. The CDR3 sequence is 13 residues long. The CDR3 DNA sequence: TGTGCCAGCTCCCCCGACATGGGTACTGAAGCTTTCTTT. The encoded protein is CASSPDMGTEAFF.

Of note for this clonotype: Just one base apart from a much larger clone, this may be a read error. The V gene is TRBV29-1, the J gene TRBJ2-1; 7 bases are shared with TRBD2. The DNA end lines up better with TRBJ2-7; the J call may be wrong. CDR3 length: 14 residues. Per the germline V gene, CDR1 is SQVTM and CDR2 is ANQGSEA. The CDR3 region has the DNA TGCAGCGTTGGGGGGGGTGTCTCCTACAATGAGCAGTACTTC. It is translated as CSVGGGVSYNEQYF.

For this clonotype: This could be a read error, since a much larger clone is one nucleotide away. The chain carries TRBV6-2 or TRBV6-3 and TRBJ2-3; D is unresolved. Between the trimmed V and J ends, which lost 5 bases and 2 bases, there was a span of 14 bases. The CDR3 covers 15 residues. The V gene's germline CDR1 is MNHEY and CDR2 SVGEGT. For the CDR3, the DNA is TGTGCCAGCAGTAAAGCTAGAGACCCCACAGATACGCAGTATTTT. Translated, it gives CASSKARDPTDTQYF.

This clonotype was detected a few times. CDR3 sequence: CASSPGGLLYEQYF. The CDR3 coding sequence is TGTGCCAGCAGCCCCGGCGGACTTCTCTACGAGCAGTACTTC. The gene calls are TRBV3-1 and TRBJ2-7; D may be TRBD2 (5 bases). Per the germline V gene, CDR1 is LGHDT and CDR2 is YNNKEL (reference sequence). The CDR3 is 14 amino acids. The V end was cut by 4 bases, the J end by 3 bases, with 13 bases between.

J is TRBJ2-1 and V is TRBV7-2; 9 nucleotides align to TRBD2. The CDR3 has 14 amino acids. The germline CDR1 and CDR2 sequences are SGHTA and FQGNSA. V was pared by 4 bases and J by 6 bases, with 4 bases of the junction left unmatched. The DNA of the CDR3 is TGTGCCAGCAGCTGCGGACTAGCGAGCAATGAGCAGTTCTTC. This encodes CASSCGLASNEQFF.

The chain recombines TRBV3-1 with TRBJ1-6; no clear D. Germline values: CDR1 LGHDT, CDR2 YNNKEL (reference sequence). The CDR3 is made up of 14 amino acids. V lost 1 base to trimming and J lost 9 bases, with 10 bases between them. Written as DNA, the CDR3 is TGTGCCAGCAGCCAAGTCGGCTATGGTTCACCCCTCCACTTT. Residues: CASSQVGYGSPLHF.

This clonotype was observed a few times. This rearrangement joins TRBV29-1 to TRBJ1-1; a possible D gene is TRBD1 (6 bases). CDR3 length: 13 amino acids. V lost 5 bases, J lost 1 base, and 11 bases lay in between. Germline V gene sequence: CDR1 SQVTM, CDR2 ANQGSEA. The CDR3 reads CSVLDRANTEAFF. The CDR3 coding sequence is TGCAGCGTTCTGGACAGAGCGAACACTGAAGCTTTCTTT.

The chain uses TRBV5-1 and TRBJ2-7; 12 positions match TRBD1. From germline, CDR1 is SGHRS and CDR2 YFSETQ. The CDR3 has 14 residues. V shed 2 bases, J shed 7 bases, and the junction held 4 bases outside the gene matches. The CDR3 here is CASSLSGQGAEQYF. DNA of the CDR3: TGCGCCAGCAGCTTATCGGGACAGGGGGCAGAGCAGTACTTC.

Notes on this clonotype: A much larger clone lies one base from this, so it may be a read error. The gene calls are TRBV10-1 and TRBJ2-3; the match to TRBD2 covers 7 bases. Germline V lookup: CDR1 WNHNN, CDR2 SYGVQD (reference sequence). The CDR3 is made up of 14 amino acids. Here the CDR3 DNA reads TGCGTCAGCAGTGAGCGGGGATTCACAGATACGCAGTATTTT. Amino acids: CVSSERGFTDTQYF.

This clonotype was counted at least ten times. The rearrangement uses TRBV7-2 and TRBJ2-7; D is possibly TRBD1 or TRBD2 (5 bases each). CDR1 is SGHTA and CDR2 is FQGNSA in the germline V gene. The CDR3 is made up of 16 amino acids. The ends were cut back, 2 bases at V and 5 bases at J, with 19 bases in the middle. In DNA, the CDR3 is TGTGCCAGCAGCTTAAAGGGGCCCCTCGGGAAGAACGAGCAGTACTTC. Protein: CASSLKGPLGKNEQYF.

In its sample, this clonotype was seen a few times. The genes are TRBV20-1 and TRBJ2-5, with a possible D match to TRBD1 (5 bases). The germline CDR1 and CDR2 sequences are DFQATT and SNEGSKA (reference sequence). This CDR3 has 14 amino acids. The ends were cut back, 0 bases at V and 11 bases at J, with 19 bases in the middle. CDR3 protein: CSARDPGAGPQQYF. DNA for the CDR3: TGCAGTGCTAGAGATCCTGGGGCAGGGCCGCAGCAGTACTTC.

In its sample, this clonotype was seen many times. The chain links TRBV7-2 to TRBJ2-3, with D unresolved. This CDR3 is 17 amino acids long. Deletions cut 1 base from V and 7 bases from J, with 21 bases between. The germline V gene has CDR1 SGHTA and CDR2 FQGNSA. CDR3 nucleotide sequence: TGTGCCAGCAGCTTAGTTACCGCCGGTGGGGAAAGGAATACGCAGTATTTT. This gives the protein CASSLVTAGGERNTQYF.

Points on this clonotype: Possible read error: a much larger clone is one base away. The CDR3 is CTSSGPPNEAAFF. CDR3 sequence (DNA): TGTACCAGCAGTGGCCCGCCTAATGAGGCTGCTTTCTTT. The gene calls are TRBV25-1 and TRBJ1-1; D call uncertain. The CDR3 extends over 13 amino acids. Per germline, CDR1 MGHDK and CDR2 SYGVNS.

As concerns this clonotype: A much larger clone differs from this one at a single base, so this may be a read error. The chain has TRBV3-1 and TRBJ2-3, with 8 bases that match TRBD2. CDR1 and CDR2 from the germline V gene are LGHDT and YNNKEL (reference sequence). The CDR3 loop spans 17 amino acids. The chain's CDR3 is CASSLGGSGSIGDTRYF. CDR3 nucleotide sequence: TGTGCCAGCAGCCTCGGAGGGAGCGGGAGTATTGGAGATACGCGGTATTTT.

The chain is built from TRBV29-1 and TRBJ1-1; TRBD1 might be the D (6 bases). CDR3 length: 12 residues. Germline CDR1 SQVTM, CDR2 ANQGSEA. Between the trimmed V and J ends, which lost 6 bases and 2 bases, there was a span of 10 bases. Here the CDR3 reads CSVRGLNTEAFF. As DNA, the CDR3 is TGCAGCGTCAGGGGTTTAAACACTGAAGCTTTCTTT.

The chain uses TRBV3-1 and TRBJ1-1; TRBD1 might be the D (6 bases). V was cut by 5 bases and J by 10 bases, with 14 bases left in between. The CDR3 totals 12 residues. The germline gives CDR1 LGHDT, CDR2 YNNKEL (reference sequence). CDR3 sequence reads: CASSLAQGGAFF. The CDR3 nucleotides read TGTGCCAGCAGCTTAGCACAGGGCGGAGCTTTCTTT.

In this sample, this clonotype turned up many times. The V gene is TRBV4-3, the J gene TRBJ1-1, with 7 positions matching TRBD1. The V gene's germline CDR1 is LGHNA and CDR2 YSLEER. CDR3 length: 16 amino acids. After removal of 4 bases from V and 3 bases from J, the junction contained 11 bases not matched to a gene. CDR3 sequence reads: CASSLDRALTYTEAFF. The DNA for the CDR3 is TGCGCCAGCAGCCTTGACAGGGCTCTAACTTACACTGAAGCTTTCTTT.

There are a few counts of this clonotype. A much larger clonotype is one base distant, so this may be a read error. V usage is TRBV20-1 and J usage is TRBJ2-3; TRBD1 is a possible D gene (5 bases). V lost 5 bases, J lost 4 bases, and 16 bases lay in between. This CDR3 region has 14 residues. The germline CDR1 and CDR2 sequences are DFQATT and SNEGSKA (reference sequence). The DNA for the CDR3 is TGCAGTGCTGGATCTAGGGGAAGGGCAGATACGCAGTATTTT. It is translated as CSAGSRGRADTQYF.

This clonotype has at least ten counts. This chain uses TRBV11-3 with TRBJ2-5, with TRBD2 matching over 9 bases. The CDR3 runs to 18 residues. CDR1 is SGHNT, CDR2 YENEEA, per germline. V was pared by 1 base and J by 3 bases, with 12 bases of the junction left unmatched. The CDR3 DNA is TGTGCCAGCAGCTTAGGGGAGTGGCTAGCGGGGACCAAAGAGACCCAGTACTTC. Protein sequence: CASSLGEWLAGTKETQYF.

The chain links TRBV20-1 to TRBJ2-1; TRBD2 matches 11 bases. The CDR3 is 15 amino acids. With V trimmed by 3 bases and J by 5 bases, 6 bases remained unmatched. Looked up from germline, CDR1 is DFQATT and CDR2 is SNEGSKA (reference sequence). The CDR3 nucleotides read TGCAGTGCTAGGTACACTAGCGGGGGACACAATGAGCAGTTCTTC. Translating it yields CSARYTSGGHNEQFF.